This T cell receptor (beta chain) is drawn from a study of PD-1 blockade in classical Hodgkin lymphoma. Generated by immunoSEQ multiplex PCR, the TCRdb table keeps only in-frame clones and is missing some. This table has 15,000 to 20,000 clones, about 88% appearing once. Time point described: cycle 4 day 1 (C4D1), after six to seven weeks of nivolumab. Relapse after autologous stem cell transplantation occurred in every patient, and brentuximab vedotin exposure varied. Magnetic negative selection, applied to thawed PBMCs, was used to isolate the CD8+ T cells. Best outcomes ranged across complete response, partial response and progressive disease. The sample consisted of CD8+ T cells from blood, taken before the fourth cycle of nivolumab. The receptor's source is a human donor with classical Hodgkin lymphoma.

In nucleotides, the CDR3 is TGTGCCAGTAGTATGGGACAGGGCTTTACCGGGGAGCTGTTTTTT. Translation: CASSMGQGFTGELFF. The J gene is TRBJ2-2, the V gene TRBV19, with 9 bases fitting TRBD1. The V segment lost 3 bases and the J segment 5 bases; nucleotides outside the gene matches: 4. The CDR3 spans 15 residues. Per germline, CDR1 LNHDA and CDR2 SQIVND (reference sequence).